This TCR beta chain was recovered during a study of cytomegalovirus exposure and HLA in healthy donors. On this clone: No antigen is known for it.

CDR1 and CDR2 (germline): SGHRS, YFSETQ. Trimming removed 0 bases from V and 0 bases from J; junction bases left unmatched: 3. The CDR3 length is 16 residues. Some clones are missing from TCRdb's copy, which holds only in-frame ones; the method was immunoSEQ multiplex PCR. The sample yields about 150,000 clones, 85% to 90% seen once. Overall study results and limits: In vitro confirmation showed a few CMV-associated chains to be CMV antigen specific.

This chain uses TRBV5-1 with TRBJ2-7, with TRBD2 identical over 10 bases. The material sequenced was PBMCs. The source is a young woman in good health and CMV-seropositive. The CDR3 loop is CASSLVPSGGSYEQYF. The DNA of the CDR3 is TGCGCCAGCAGCTTGGTCCCTAGCGGGGGCTCCTACGAGCAGTACTTC.